The T cell receptor beta chain under discussion was sequenced for a study of shared clonotypes between healthy human individuals. The CDR3 sequence is 11 residues long. This clone was seen a handful of times. Clones were sequenced by immunoSEQ multiplex PCR, and TCRdb holds only the in-frame ones, with some missing. The table records about 600,000 clones, roughly 79% of them present only once. The rearrangement joins TRBV21-1 to TRBJ1-1. TRBV21-1 is given as a pseudogene. The sample was PBMCs. The clonotype originates from a woman in her thirties or forties in good health. Some clones in this sample may be carry-over from other donors' samples. This CDR3 reads CAIRFGTEAFF. The CDR3 region has the DNA TGTGCCATCCGATTCGGCACTGAAGCTTTCTTT.